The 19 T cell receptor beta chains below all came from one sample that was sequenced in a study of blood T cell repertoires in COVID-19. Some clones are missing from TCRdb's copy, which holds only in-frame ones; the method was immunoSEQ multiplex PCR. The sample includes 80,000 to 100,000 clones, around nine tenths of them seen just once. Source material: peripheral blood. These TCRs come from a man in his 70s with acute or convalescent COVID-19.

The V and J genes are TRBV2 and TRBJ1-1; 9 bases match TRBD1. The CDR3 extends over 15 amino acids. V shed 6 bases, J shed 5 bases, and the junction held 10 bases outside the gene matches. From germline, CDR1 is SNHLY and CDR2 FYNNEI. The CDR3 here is CASSERLQGATEAFF. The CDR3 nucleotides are TGTGCCAGCAGCGAACGCCTACAGGGGGCGACTGAAGCTTTCTTT.

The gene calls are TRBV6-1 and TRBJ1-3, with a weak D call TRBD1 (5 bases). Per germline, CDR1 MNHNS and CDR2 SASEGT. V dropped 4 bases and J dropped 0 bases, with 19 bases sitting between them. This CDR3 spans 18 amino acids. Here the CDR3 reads CASSAAGGVLYSGNTIYF. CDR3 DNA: TGTGCCAGCAGTGCGGCAGGAGGGGTTCTCTACTCTGGAAACACCATATATTTT.

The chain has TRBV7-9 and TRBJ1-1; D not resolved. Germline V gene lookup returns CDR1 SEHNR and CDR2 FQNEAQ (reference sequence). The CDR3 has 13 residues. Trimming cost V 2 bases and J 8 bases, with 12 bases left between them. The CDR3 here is CASSLTSRWEAFF. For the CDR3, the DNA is TGTGCCAGCAGCTTAACTTCCCGCTGGGAAGCTTTCTTT.

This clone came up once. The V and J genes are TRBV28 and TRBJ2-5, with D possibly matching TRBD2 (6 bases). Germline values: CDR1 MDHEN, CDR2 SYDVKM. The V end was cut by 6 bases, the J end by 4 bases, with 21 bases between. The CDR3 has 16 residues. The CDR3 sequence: CASSLGPEGSRETQYF. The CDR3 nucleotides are TGTGCCAGCAGCCTCGGCCCGGAGGGGTCGCGAGAGACCCAGTACTTC.

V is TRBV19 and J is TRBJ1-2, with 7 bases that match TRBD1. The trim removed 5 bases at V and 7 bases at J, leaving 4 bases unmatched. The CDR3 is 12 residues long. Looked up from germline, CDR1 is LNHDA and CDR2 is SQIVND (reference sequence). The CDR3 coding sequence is TGTGCCAGTAGTCCACAGGGGACTGGCTACACCTTC. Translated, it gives CASSPQGTGYTF. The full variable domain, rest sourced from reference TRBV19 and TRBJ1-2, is DGGITQSPKYLFRKEGQNVTLSCEQNLNHDAMYWYRQDPGQGLRLIYYSQIVNDFQKGDIAEGYSVSREKKESFPLTVTSAQKNPTAFYLCASSPQGTGYTFGSGTRLTVV.

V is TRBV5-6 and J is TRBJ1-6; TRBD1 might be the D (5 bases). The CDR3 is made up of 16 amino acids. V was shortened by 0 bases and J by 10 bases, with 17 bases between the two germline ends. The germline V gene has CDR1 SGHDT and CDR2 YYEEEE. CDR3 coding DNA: TGTGCCAGCAGCTTGGACAGGCCACCGAATTCATCACCCCTCCACTTT. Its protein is CASSLDRPPNSSPLHF.

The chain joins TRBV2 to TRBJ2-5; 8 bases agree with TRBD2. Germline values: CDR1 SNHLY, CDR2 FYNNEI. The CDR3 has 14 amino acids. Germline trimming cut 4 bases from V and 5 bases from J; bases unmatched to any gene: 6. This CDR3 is CASSAGRAEETQYF. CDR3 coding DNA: TGTGCCAGCAGTGCCGGGAGGGCGGAGGAGACCCAGTACTTC. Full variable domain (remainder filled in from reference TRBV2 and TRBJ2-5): EPEVTQTPSHQVTQMGQEVILRCVPISNHLYFYWYRQILGQKVEFLVSFYNNEISEKSEIFDDQFSVERPDGSNFTLKIRSTKLEDSAMYFCASSAGRAEETQYFGPGTRLLVL.

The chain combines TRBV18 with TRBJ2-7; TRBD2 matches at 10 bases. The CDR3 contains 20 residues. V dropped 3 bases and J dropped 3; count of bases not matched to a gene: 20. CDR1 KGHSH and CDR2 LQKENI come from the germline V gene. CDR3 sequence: CASSPPVSGGHPKGLYEQYF. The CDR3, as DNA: TGTGCCAGCTCACCGCCTGTTAGCGGGGGGCACCCAAAGGGACTCTACGAGCAGTACTTC. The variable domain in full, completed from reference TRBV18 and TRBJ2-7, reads NAGVMQNPRHLVRRRGQEARLRCSPMKGHSHVYWYRQLPEEGLKFMVYLQKENIIDESGMPKERFSAEFPKEGPSILRIQQVVRGDSAAYFCASSPPVSGGHPKGLYEQYFGPGTRLTVT.

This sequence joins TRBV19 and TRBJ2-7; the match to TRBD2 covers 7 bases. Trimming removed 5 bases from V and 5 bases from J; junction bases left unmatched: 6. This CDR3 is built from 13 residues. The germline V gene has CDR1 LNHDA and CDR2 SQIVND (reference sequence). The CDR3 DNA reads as TGTGCCAGTAGTGGGGAGGGGAGAGACGAGCAGTACTTC. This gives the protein CASSGEGRDEQYF.

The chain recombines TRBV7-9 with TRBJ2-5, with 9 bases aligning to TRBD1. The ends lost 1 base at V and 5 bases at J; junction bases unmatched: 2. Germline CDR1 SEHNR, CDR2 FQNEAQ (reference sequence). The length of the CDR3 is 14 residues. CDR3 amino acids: CASSLGTGDETQYF. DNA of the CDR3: TGTGCCAGCAGCTTAGGGACAGGGGATGAGACCCAGTACTTC.

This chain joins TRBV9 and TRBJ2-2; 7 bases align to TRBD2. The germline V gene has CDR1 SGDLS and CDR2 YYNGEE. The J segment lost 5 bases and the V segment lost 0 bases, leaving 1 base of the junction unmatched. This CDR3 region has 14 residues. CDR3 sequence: CASSVGGGTGELFF. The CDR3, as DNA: TGTGCCAGCAGCGTAGGCGGGGGAACCGGGGAGCTGTTTTTT.

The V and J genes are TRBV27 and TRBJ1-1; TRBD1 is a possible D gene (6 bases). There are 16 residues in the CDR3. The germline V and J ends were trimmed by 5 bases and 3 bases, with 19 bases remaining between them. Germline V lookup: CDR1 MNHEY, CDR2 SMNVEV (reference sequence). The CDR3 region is CASSGTTGGLYTEAFF. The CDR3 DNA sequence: TGTGCCAGCAGTGGTACGACCGGGGGGCTGTACACTGAAGCTTTCTTT.

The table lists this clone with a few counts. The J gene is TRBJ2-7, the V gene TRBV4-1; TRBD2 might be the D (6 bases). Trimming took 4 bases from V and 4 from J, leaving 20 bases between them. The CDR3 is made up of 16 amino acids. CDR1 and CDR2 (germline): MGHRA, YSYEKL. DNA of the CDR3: TGCGCCAGCAGCCTCCCCCTTGGGGGGAGACGGTACGAGCAGTACTTC. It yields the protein CASSLPLGGRRYEQYF.

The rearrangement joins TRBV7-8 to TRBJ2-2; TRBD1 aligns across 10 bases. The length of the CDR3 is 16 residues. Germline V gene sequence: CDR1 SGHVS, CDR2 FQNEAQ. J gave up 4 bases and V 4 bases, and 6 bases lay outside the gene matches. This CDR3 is CASSSGTGEGTGELFF. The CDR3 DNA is TGTGCCAGCAGCTCCGGGACAGGGGAGGGCACCGGGGAGCTGTTTTTT.

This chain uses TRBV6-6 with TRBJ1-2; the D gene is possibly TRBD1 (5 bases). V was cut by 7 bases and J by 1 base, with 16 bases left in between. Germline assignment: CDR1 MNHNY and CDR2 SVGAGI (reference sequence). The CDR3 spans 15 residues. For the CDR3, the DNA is TGTGCCAGCAATGGGATGGTTGACAGTAACTATGGCTACACCTTC. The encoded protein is CASNGMVDSNYGYTF.

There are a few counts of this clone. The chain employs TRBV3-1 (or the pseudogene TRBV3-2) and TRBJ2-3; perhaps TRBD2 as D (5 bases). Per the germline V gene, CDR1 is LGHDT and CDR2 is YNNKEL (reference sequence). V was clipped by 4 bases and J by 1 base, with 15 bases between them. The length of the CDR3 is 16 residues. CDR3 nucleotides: TGTGCCAGCAGCCTTGGACTCGCCTCGGGCACAGATACGCAGTATTTT. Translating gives CASSLGLASGTDTQYF.

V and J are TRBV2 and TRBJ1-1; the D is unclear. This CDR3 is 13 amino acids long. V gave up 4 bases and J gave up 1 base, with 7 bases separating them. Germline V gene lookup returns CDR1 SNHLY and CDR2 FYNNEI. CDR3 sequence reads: CASSGLRNTEAFF. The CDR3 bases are TGTGCCAGCAGTGGGCTCAGGAACACTGAAGCTTTCTTT.

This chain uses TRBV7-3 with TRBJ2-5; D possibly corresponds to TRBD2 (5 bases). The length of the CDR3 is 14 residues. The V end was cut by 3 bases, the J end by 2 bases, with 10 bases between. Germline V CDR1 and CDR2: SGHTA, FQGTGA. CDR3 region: CASSLDSSQETQYF. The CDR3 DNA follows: TGTGCCAGCAGCTTGGACTCGAGTCAAGAGACCCAGTACTTC.

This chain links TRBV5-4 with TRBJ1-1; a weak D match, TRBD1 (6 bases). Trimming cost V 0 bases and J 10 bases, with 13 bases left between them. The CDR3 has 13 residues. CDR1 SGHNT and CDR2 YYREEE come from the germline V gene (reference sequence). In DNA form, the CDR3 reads TGTGCCAGCAGCTTGGTCAACCAGGGGAGAGCTTTCTTT. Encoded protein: CASSLVNQGRAFF.